Each of the 27 T cell receptor beta chains below was sequenced from the same sample in a study of Ad26.COV2.S vaccination and SARS-CoV-2 variants. Libraries were prepared by immunoSEQ multiplex PCR; TCRdb keeps only in-frame clonotypes and omits some of them. The repertoire consists of about 250,000 clones, with around 88% occurring once and the leading ten covering roughly 3%. Treatment reported: around 19 received Ad26.COV2.S at low or high dose, single or two shots; about 5 received placebo; per-sample allocation not given. Sampling took place 63 days after the first vaccine or placebo injection. The starting material was peripheral blood, obtained in a trial of Ad26.COV2.S vaccine versus placebo. The receptors here all came from a person aged 18 to 65 who received the Ad26.COV2.S COVID-19 vaccine or a placebo.

This rearrangement joins TRBV11-2 to TRBJ2-2; no clear D. V was trimmed by 2 bases and J by 3 bases, leaving 7 bases between them. The CDR3 runs to 14 residues. Germline assignment: CDR1 SGHAT and CDR2 FQNNGV. CDR3 nucleotide sequence: TGTGCCAGCAGCTTACCATCGGACACCGGGGAGCTGTTTTTT. Translating gives CASSLPSDTGELFF.

The chain links TRBV27 to TRBJ2-1; 12 nucleotides agree with TRBD2. CDR1 and CDR2 from the germline V gene are MNHEY and SMNVEV (reference sequence). Trimming removed 5 bases from V and 3 bases from J; junction bases left unmatched: 5. CDR3 length: 16 residues. The CDR3 spells CASSPLAGGIYNEQFF. The CDR3 nucleotides are TGTGCCAGCAGTCCACTAGCGGGAGGTATCTACAATGAGCAGTTCTTC.

V usage is TRBV5-4 and J usage is TRBJ1-3; D call uncertain. The V and J ends lost 0 bases and 4 bases respectively, with 5 bases between them. Germline CDR1 SGHNT, CDR2 YYREEE (reference sequence). The CDR3 is 13 residues long. CDR3 DNA: TGTGCCAGCAGCTTGGAAGGCGGAAACACCATATATTTT. Its protein product is CASSLEGGNTIYF.

The V call is TRBV19, the J call TRBJ2-5; tentatively, D is TRBD2 (5 bases). The CDR3 covers 15 residues. Trimming shortened V by 3 bases and J by 1 base, and 12 bases separated the two germline ends. The germline V gene has CDR1 LNHDA and CDR2 SQIVND (reference sequence). CDR3 bases: TGTGCCAGTAGTATCGGGGTAGTGATCCAAGAGACCCAGTACTTC. Translation: CASSIGVVIQETQYF.

The chain uses TRBV29-1 and TRBJ1-6; TRBD1 agrees at 9 bases. Germline CDR1 SQVTM, CDR2 ANQGSEA. The CDR3 is 13 amino acids. V shed 7 bases and J 8 bases; nucleotides not matched to a gene: 6. The CDR3 DNA follows: TGCAGCGCTGGGACAGGGCGTGATTCACCCCTCCACTTT. This translates into CSAGTGRDSPLHF.

The chain uses TRBV9 and TRBJ1-6; D is unresolved. The CDR3 sequence is 15 residues long. Between the trimmed V and J ends, which lost 2 bases and 7 bases, there was a span of 13 bases. Germline lookup yields CDR1 SGDLS and CDR2 YYNGEE. CDR3 sequence (DNA): TGTGCCAGCAGCGTTGGGCAGGCCGCAAATTCACCCCTCCACTTT. Its protein is CASSVGQAANSPLHF. Variable domain in full (rest from reference TRBV9 and TRBJ1-6): DSGVTQTPKHLITATGQRVTLRCSPRSGDLSVYWYQQSLDQGLQFLIQYYNGEERAKGNILERFSAQQFPDLHSELNLSSLELGDSALYFCASSVGQAANSPLHFGNGTRLTVT.

The chain recombines TRBV11-2 with TRBJ1-5; tentative D call: TRBD1 (5 bases). Germline V gene lookup returns CDR1 SGHAT and CDR2 FQNNGV. The CDR3 length is 13 residues. V lost 1 base and J lost 5, with 6 bases in between. This chain's CDR3 is CASSLVGDQPQHF. The CDR3 DNA follows: TGTGCCAGCAGCTTAGTAGGGGATCAGCCCCAGCATTTT.

The chain uses TRBV7-6 and TRBJ1-2; D is perhaps TRBD1 (5 bases). The CDR3 sequence is 14 residues long. Trimming left V 8 bases short and J 4 bases short, with 17 bases between. In germline, CDR1 is SGHVS, CDR2 FNYEAQ. As DNA, the CDR3 is TGTGCCAGCGCCATGACGGGGCTGGGCTATGGCTACACCTTC. This sequence encodes CASAMTGLGYGYTF.

V gene TRBV21-1 combines with J gene TRBJ1-2. TRBV21-1 is a pseudogene segment. This CDR3 is built from 18 residues. CDR3 nucleotides: TGTGCCAGCAGCAAATCTGTGGCAGGGTTATGGACTTATACTGGCTACACCTTC. It specifies CASSKSVAGLWTYTGYTF.

This chain joins TRBV4-1 and TRBJ1-1; possibly TRBD1 for D (6 bases). Germline loops: CDR1 MGHRA, CDR2 YSYEKL. Between the trimmed V and J ends, which lost 0 bases and 6 bases, there was a span of 11 bases. CDR3 length: 14 amino acids. This CDR3 is CASSQDTGGPEAFF. Written as DNA, the CDR3 is TGCGCCAGCAGCCAAGATACCGGGGGCCCTGAAGCTTTCTTT.

This rearrangement joins TRBV15 to TRBJ2-4, with a tentative D call TRBD2 (6 bases). The CDR3 has 15 amino acids. Germline loops: CDR1 LNHNV, CDR2 YYDKDF (reference sequence). The ends were cut back, 1 base at V and 5 bases at J, with 12 bases in the middle. CDR3 bases: TGTGCCACCAGCAGAGGTTGGGACTGGGAAAACATTCAGTACTTC. Encoded protein: CATSRGWDWENIQYF.

The rearrangement links TRBV27 to TRBJ2-1; 11 nucleotides line up with TRBD2. Losses at the gene ends were 5 bases for V and 3 bases for J; bases not matched to a gene: 6. CDR3 size: 16 residues. Germline lookup yields CDR1 MNHEY and CDR2 SMNVEV (reference sequence). The CDR3 coding sequence is TGTGCCAGCAGTCAGGGGACTAGCGGTAACTACAATGAGCAGTTCTTC. Amino acid sequence: CASSQGTSGNYNEQFF.

This chain links TRBV13 with TRBJ1-5; no firm D call. The CDR3 totals 12 residues. CDR1 is PRHDT, CDR2 FYEKMQ, per germline (reference sequence). V dropped 3 bases and J dropped 5 bases, with 5 bases sitting between them. The CDR3 DNA reads as TGTGCCAGCAGCTTTGAAGATCAGCCCCAGCATTTT. It yields the protein CASSFEDQPQHF.

The chain is built from TRBV4-2 and TRBJ1-4; D is perhaps TRBD1 (5 bases). Trimming removed 0 bases at V and 8 bases at J, with 16 bases between. CDR3 length: 16 amino acids. Germline CDR1 and CDR2: LGHNA and YNFKEQ. CDR3 bases: TGTGCCAGCAGCCAAGATCCAAAAGGGGAAGGGGAAAAACTGTTTTTT. Translating gives CASSQDPKGEGEKLFF.

This clone was counted once. The chain employs TRBV4-1 and TRBJ2-3, with unresolved D. The CDR3 extends over 13 amino acids. Deletions cut 2 bases from V and 0 bases from J, with 3 bases between. Germline V CDR1 and CDR2: MGHRA, YSYEKL. CDR3 coding DNA: TGCGCCAGCAGCCAAACTAGCACAGATACGCAGTATTTT. Translated: CASSQTSTDTQYF.

CDR3 sequence reads: CASSWLADEETQYF. The CDR3 coding sequence is TGTGCCAGCAGCTGGCTAGCGGACGAAGAGACCCAGTACTTC. The chain carries TRBV7-6 and TRBJ2-5, with 7 bases identical to TRBD2. Germline-derived CDR1 and CDR2 are SGHVS and FNYEAQ. V dropped 4 bases and J dropped 3; count of bases not matched to a gene: 5. CDR3 size: 14 residues.

The chain is built from TRBV28 and TRBJ1-6; the D is unclear. The germline V gene has CDR1 MDHEN and CDR2 SYDVKM. This CDR3 is built from 14 residues. Trimming left V 3 bases short and J 8 bases short, with 11 bases between. Here the CDR3 reads CASSFGRWDSPLHF. The DNA of the CDR3 is TGTGCCAGCAGTTTCGGGCGGTGGGATTCACCCCTCCACTTT.

The chain recombines TRBV25-1 with TRBJ1-6; TRBD1 is a possible D gene (6 bases). The CDR3 spans 16 residues. Trimming pared 2 bases from V and 6 bases from J, leaving 14 bases between. Germline V gene data show CDR1 as MGHDK and CDR2 as SYGVNS. The CDR3 here is CASSEMTGLFNSPLHF. The CDR3 DNA is TGTGCCAGCAGTGAAATGACAGGTCTTTTTAATTCACCCCTCCACTTT.

The chain uses TRBV7-9 and TRBJ2-2; D is perhaps TRBD2 (6 bases). CDR1 SEHNR and CDR2 FQNEAQ come from the germline V gene (reference sequence). Trimming cost V 5 bases and J 3 bases, with 13 bases left between them. CDR3 length: 15 amino acids. CDR3 amino acids: CASSEGLRDTGELFF. CDR3 in DNA: TGTGCCAGCAGCGAGGGACTTCGGGACACCGGGGAGCTGTTTTTT.

The rearrangement uses TRBV30 and TRBJ1-5; D not certain. The germline V and J ends were trimmed by 2 bases and 4 bases, with 9 bases remaining between them. The CDR3 contains 13 residues. Looked up from germline, CDR1 is GTSNPN and CDR2 is SVGIG (reference sequence). The CDR3 region is CAWSQARNQPQHF. CDR3 bases: TGTGCCTGGAGTCAAGCGAGGAATCAGCCCCAGCATTTT.

This clone was picked up one time. The rearrangement joins TRBV12-3 or TRBV12-4 to TRBJ2-3; D call uncertain. The CDR3 is 12 residues long. V was trimmed by 3 bases and J by 13 bases, leaving 14 bases between them. The CDR3 nucleotides are TGTGCCAGCAGTTTTGATGTAACCAGCGAGTATTTT. Translating it yields CASSFDVTSEYF.

V and J are TRBV5-6 and TRBJ2-7; TRBD1 might be the D (6 bases). V lost 3 bases, J lost 2 bases, and 15 bases lay in between. Germline V lookup: CDR1 SGHDT, CDR2 YYEEEE. The CDR3 spans 15 residues. The CDR3 DNA sequence: TGTGCCAGCAGCTCAGGAAGGGGGAACGCCTACGAGCAGTACTTC. Residues: CASSSGRGNAYEQYF.

This clone appeared once. J is TRBJ2-3 and V is TRBV7-9; D is unclear. CDR3 length: 14 residues. Germline values: CDR1 SEHNR, CDR2 FQNEAQ (reference sequence). The V gene lost 1 base and the J gene lost 3 bases, with 8 bases spanning the gap. The CDR3 here is CASSLEGMTDTQYF. CDR3 sequence (DNA): TGTGCCAGCAGCTTAGAGGGAATGACAGATACGCAGTATTTT.

This rearrangement joins TRBV19 to TRBJ1-5; 10 nucleotides line up with TRBD1. V gave up 7 bases and J gave up 5 bases; unmatched junction bases: 14. The CDR3 is 17 residues long. Germline CDR1 is LNHDA and CDR2 is SQIVND (reference sequence). The CDR3 DNA sequence: TGTGCCAGTACCCCAGCCCCGGGACAGGGGTTCTATCAGCCCCAGCATTTT. Encoded protein: CASTPAPGQGFYQPQHF.

The V call is TRBV4-1, the J call TRBJ2-2; 8 bases match TRBD2. With 4 bases clipped from V and 3 bases from J, the junction kept 4 bases outside the gene matches. Germline V gene lookup returns CDR1 MGHRA and CDR2 YSYEKL. This CDR3 is built from 15 residues. The CDR3 bases are TGCGCCAGCAGCCCGGGACTAGTGGACACCGGGGAGCTGTTTTTT. Translating it yields CASSPGLVDTGELFF.

This clone showed up just once. This sequence joins TRBV28 and TRBJ1-2, with 7 bases lining up with TRBD1. Germline V lookup: CDR1 MDHEN, CDR2 SYDVKM. The junction had 2 bases not matched to a gene; V was cut back by 2 bases and J by 5 bases. This CDR3 is 13 amino acids long. The CDR3 nucleotides read TGTGCCAGCAGTTTAGCCAGGGGGTATGGCTACACCTTC. It codes for CASSLARGYGYTF.

The genes are TRBV18 and TRBJ2-7; D is possibly TRBD1 or TRBD2 (5 bases each). CDR1 is KGHSH, CDR2 LQKENI, per germline. The V and J ends lost 2 bases and 6 bases respectively, with 11 bases between them. The CDR3 consists of 13 residues. The CDR3 region is CASSPGPGSEQYV. CDR3 DNA: TGTGCCAGCTCACCAGGTCCAGGGAGCGAGCAGTACGTC.